These 32 T cell receptor beta chains share one sample of origin, sequenced in a study of OX40 agonist ivuxolimab in advanced cancers. The data were produced by immunoSEQ multiplex PCR, yet TCRdb's version contains in-frame clones alone and is incomplete. The data hold 40,000 to 50,000 clones, with 75% to 90% observed a single time. The sequences come from CD4+ or CD8+ T cells sorted from blood, collected in a trial of the OX40 agonist ivuxolimab. Receptors originate from an adult with an advanced solid tumor such as melanoma, head and neck, liver or kidney cancer.

CDR3 residues: CASRETTAPYNEQFF. The CDR3 DNA reads TGTGCCAGCAGAGAGACCACGGCCCCCTACAATGAGCAGTTCTTC. This sequence joins TRBV25-1 and TRBJ2-1; D uncertain. Trimming stripped 6 bases from V and 2 bases from J, with 14 bases between. The germline V gene encodes CDR1 MGHDK and CDR2 SYGVNS. This CDR3 comprises 15 residues.

This chain links TRBV5-4 with TRBJ1-1, with TRBD1 matching 8 bases. The V segment lost 2 bases and the J segment 1 base; nucleotides outside the gene matches: 1. The CDR3 totals 14 residues. Germline CDR1 SGHNT, CDR2 YYREEE (reference sequence). CDR3 region: CASSFQGANTEAFF. The CDR3 DNA reads as TGTGCCAGCAGCTTCCAGGGGGCGAACACTGAAGCTTTCTTT.

This clone showed up just once. The gene calls are TRBV4-2 and TRBJ2-2, with D perhaps TRBD1 (5 bases). V was clipped by 3 bases and J by 1 base, with 6 bases between them. The CDR3 loop spans 14 amino acids. Germline CDR1 LGHNA, CDR2 YNFKEQ. DNA for the CDR3: TGTGCCAGCAGCCAGCAGGGGAACACCGGGGAGCTGTTTTTT. It is translated as CASSQQGNTGELFF.

This sequence joins TRBV6-5 and TRBJ1-1; no reliable D call. The V and J ends lost 6 bases and 5 bases respectively, with 16 bases between them. Looked up from germline, CDR1 is MNHEY and CDR2 is SVGAGI. The CDR3 spans 14 residues. Here the CDR3 reads CASSPSGVYTEAFF. The CDR3 DNA is TGTGCCAGCAGCCCGAGCGGGGTCTATACTGAAGCTTTCTTT.

The gene calls are TRBV6-5 and TRBJ1-1; 8 bases fit TRBD1. Unmatched junction bases numbered 6, after V lost 4 bases and J lost 5 bases. Germline loops: CDR1 MNHEY, CDR2 SVGAGI. CDR3 length: 14 residues. CDR3 DNA: TGTGCCAGCAGTTCTACAGGGGGGCAGACTGAAGCTTTCTTT. Residues: CASSSTGGQTEAFF.

The V call is TRBV7-2, the J call TRBJ1-2, with D possibly matching TRBD1 (6 bases). This CDR3 is 14 amino acids long. With 5 bases removed from V and 4 bases from J, the gap between germline ends came to 14 bases. The germline V gene has CDR1 SGHTA and CDR2 FQGNSA. The CDR3 DNA follows: TGTGCCAGCAGCCAATCGACAGGCCCCTATGGCTACACCTTC. Translated, it gives CASSQSTGPYGYTF.

The gene calls are TRBV29-1 and TRBJ1-3, with a possible D match to TRBD1 (5 bases). This CDR3 contains 18 residues. The germline CDR1 and CDR2 sequences are SQVTM and ANQGSEA. Trimming stripped 0 bases from V and 4 bases from J, with 22 bases between. Here the CDR3 reads CSVEDPSDPTVAGNTIYF. The CDR3 bases are TGCAGCGTTGAAGACCCCTCGGACCCGACAGTCGCCGGAAACACCATATATTTT.

V is TRBV28 and J is TRBJ1-2; D is ambiguous. Trimming pared 2 bases from V and 8 bases from J, leaving 15 bases between. CDR3 length: 14 residues. CDR1 and CDR2 (germline): MDHEN, SYDVKM. The CDR3 protein is CASSLGRKFQGYTF. CDR3 coding DNA: TGTGCCAGCAGTTTAGGACGGAAGTTCCAAGGCTACACCTTC.

The chain has TRBV7-8 and TRBJ2-7; 10 nucleotides align to TRBD1. Germline V gives CDR1 SGHVS, CDR2 FQNEAQ. This CDR3 has 16 residues. V gave up 5 bases and J gave up 5 bases; unmatched junction bases: 12. CDR3 amino acids: CASSANPGQGIHEQYF. The CDR3, as DNA: TGTGCCAGCAGCGCGAACCCGGGACAGGGGATCCACGAGCAGTACTTC. Drawing the rest from reference TRBV7-8 and TRBJ2-7, the complete variable domain is GAGVSQSPRYKVAKRGQDVALRCDPISGHVSLFWYQQALGQGPEFLTYFQNEAQLDKSGLPSDRFFAERPEGSVSTLKIQRTQQEDSAVYLCASSANPGQGIHEQYFGPGTRLTVT.

The rearrangement links TRBV6-6 to TRBJ2-3; the D is unclear. V was trimmed by 0 bases and J by 5 bases, leaving 12 bases between them. Per the germline V gene, CDR1 is MNHNY and CDR2 is SVGAGI (reference sequence). The CDR3 length is 15 residues. The CDR3 DNA sequence: TGTGCCAGCAGTTACTCGGGTGGCTCGGGAGATACGCAGTATTTT. Protein: CASSYSGGSGDTQYF.

This clone was seen just once. The genes are TRBV6-5 and TRBJ1-2, with D hard to call. Germline assignment: CDR1 MNHEY and CDR2 SVGAGI. V lost 2 bases, J lost 0 bases, and 7 bases lay in between. This CDR3 spans 14 amino acids. CDR3 coding DNA: TGTGCCAGCAGTTACAGGCTTACTAACTATGGCTACACCTTC. Its protein is CASSYRLTNYGYTF.

The chain carries TRBV28 and TRBJ1-1; a weak D match, TRBD1 (5 bases). CDR1 and CDR2 from the germline V gene are MDHEN and SYDVKM. This CDR3 region has 13 residues. V lost 4 bases to trimming and J lost 11 bases, with 17 bases between them. CDR3 sequence: CASSSMGVPSAFF. In DNA, the CDR3 is TGTGCCAGCAGTTCAATGGGGGTTCCGTCGGCTTTCTTT. The full variable domain, in which reference TRBV28 and TRBJ1-1 provide the parts outside the CDR3, is DVKVTQSSRYLVKRTGEKVFLECVQDMDHENMFWYRQDPGLGLRLIYFSYDVKMKEKGDIPEGYSVSREKKERFSLILESASTNQTSMYLCASSSMGVPSAFFGQGTRLTVV.

The chain combines TRBV11-3 with TRBJ2-3, with D uncertain. V shed 4 bases and J shed 2 bases, with 1 base lying between them. This CDR3 is built from 11 residues. Germline lookup yields CDR1 SGHNT and CDR2 YENEEA. CDR3 DNA sequence: TGTGCCAGCAGCTACACAGATACGCAGTATTTT. Translating it yields CASSYTDTQYF. The variable domain in full, with the rest retrieved from reference TRBV11-3 and TRBJ2-3, is EAGVVQSPRYKIIEKKQPVAFWCNPISGHNTLYWYLQNLGQGPELLIRYENEEAVDDSQLPKDRFSAERLKGVDSTLKIQPAELGDSAVYLCASSYTDTQYFGPGTRLTVL.

CDR3 region: CASSYSQGSYEQYF. As DNA, the CDR3 is TGTGCCAGCAGTTACTCCCAGGGCTCCTACGAGCAGTACTTC. The J gene is TRBJ2-7, the V gene TRBV6-5, with D tentatively TRBD1 (5 bases). The CDR3 has 14 amino acids. CDR1 is MNHEY, CDR2 SVGAGI, per germline. Between the trimmed V and J ends, which lost 0 bases and 0 bases, there was a span of 6 bases.

This clone was recorded once. This chain connects TRBV19 to TRBJ2-1; TRBD1 matches 8 bases. Germline assignment: CDR1 LNHDA and CDR2 SQIVND (reference sequence). This CDR3 region has 14 residues. With 7 bases clipped from V and 9 bases from J, the junction kept 11 bases outside the gene matches. This CDR3 reads CASTPTAGGGEQFF. In nucleotides, the CDR3 is TGTGCCAGTACCCCCACGGCAGGGGGCGGTGAGCAGTTCTTC.

The chain uses TRBV5-1 and TRBJ2-7, with unresolved D. This CDR3 comprises 14 residues. V was trimmed by 4 bases and J by 5 bases, leaving 16 bases between them. Germline V gene lookup returns CDR1 SGHRS and CDR2 YFSETQ. CDR3 amino acids: CASSGSNPPNEQYF. The CDR3 DNA is TGCGCCAGCAGCGGGTCAAACCCACCGAACGAGCAGTACTTC.

The chain carries TRBV28 and TRBJ2-7, with 7 nucleotides matching TRBD2. CDR3 length: 14 amino acids. Germline CDR1 and CDR2: MDHEN and SYDVKM. The ends lost 7 bases at V and 2 bases at J; junction bases unmatched: 8. The CDR3 sequence: CASTSLASTYEQYF. The DNA of the CDR3 is TGTGCCAGCACGTCACTAGCGTCTACCTACGAGCAGTACTTC.

V and J are TRBV5-8 and TRBJ2-1, with D hard to call. Trimming took 6 bases from V and 5 from J, leaving 24 bases between them. Germline assignment: CDR1 SGHTS and CDR2 YDEGEE. The CDR3 length is 17 residues. The CDR3 DNA is TGTGCCAGCACGTCCCCCCTTACTCTGCGGCAAAACAATGAGCAGTTCTTC. Protein sequence: CASTSPLTLRQNNEQFF.

As concerns this clone: Other DNA sequences in this specimen translate into the identical CDR3. The V call is TRBV7-9, the J call TRBJ1-1, with a possible D match to TRBD1 (6 bases). The CDR3 extends over 14 amino acids. The V end was cut by 2 bases, the J end by 0 bases, with 7 bases between. Germline CDR1 and CDR2: SEHNR and FQNEAQ (reference sequence). Here the CDR3 DNA reads TGTGCCAGCAGCTTACAGGGGATGAACACTGAAGCTTTCTTT. Protein: CASSLQGMNTEAFF.

The genes are TRBV10-3 and TRBJ2-3, with 7 bases identical to TRBD2. After removal of 3 bases from V and 0 bases from J, the junction contained 3 bases not matched to a gene. The CDR3 covers 15 residues. CDR1 and CDR2 from the germline V gene are ENHRY and SYGVKD. CDR3 sequence (DNA): TGTGCCATCAGTGACGGGACTACTAGCACAGATACGCAGTATTTT. Protein product: CAISDGTTSTDTQYF.

The chain links TRBV19 to TRBJ2-1; D possibly corresponds to TRBD2 (6 bases). The length of the CDR3 is 15 residues. The V gene lost 5 bases and the J gene lost 3 bases, with 14 bases spanning the gap. Germline CDR1 and CDR2: LNHDA and SQIVND (reference sequence). The CDR3 region is CASSYSSTSYNEQFF. The DNA of the CDR3 is TGTGCCAGTAGTTATAGTTCGACTAGCTACAATGAGCAGTTCTTC.

This sequence joins TRBV19 and TRBJ2-6; tentative D call: TRBD2 (5 bases). Germline CDR1 is LNHDA and CDR2 is SQIVND (reference sequence). The CDR3 consists of 15 residues. V lost 6 bases, J lost 3 bases, and 12 bases lay in between. The CDR3 DNA reads TGTGCCAGTAGCACTGAGGGAGATGGGGCCAACGTCCTGACTTTC. It codes for CASSTEGDGANVLTF.

The gene calls are TRBV7-9 and TRBJ1-1, with D perhaps TRBD1 (5 bases). V lost 5 bases to trimming and J lost 5 bases, with 15 bases between them. Germline CDR1 reads SEHNR; CDR2 reads FQNEAQ (reference sequence). There are 14 residues in the CDR3. In DNA, the CDR3 is TGTGCCAGCAGCCTCGGATGGGGGAATACTGAAGCTTTCTTT. The encoded protein is CASSLGWGNTEAFF.

The chain carries TRBV7-9 and TRBJ2-5, with 15 bases aligning to TRBD2. Trimming at V came to 3 bases and at J to 3 bases, leaving 8 bases not matched to a gene. The CDR3 length is 18 residues. Germline CDR1 is SEHNR and CDR2 is FQNEAQ (reference sequence). As DNA, the CDR3 is TGTGCCAGCAGCTTCCCGGGACTAGCGGGGGGAAGCAAAGAGACCCAGTACTTC. Residues: CASSFPGLAGGSKETQYF.

The chain carries TRBV11-3 and TRBJ2-7; D may be TRBD1 (5 bases). The CDR3 sequence is 13 residues long. The V gene's germline CDR1 is SGHNT and CDR2 YENEEA. The V end was cut by 5 bases, the J end by 5 bases, with 13 bases between. CDR3 coding DNA: TGTGCCAGCAGCATCACAGGCTACGACGAGCAGTACTTC. It yields the protein CASSITGYDEQYF.

This clone was detected only a few times. V is TRBV27 and J is TRBJ1-6, with 7 bases matching TRBD1. Germline loops: CDR1 MNHEY, CDR2 SMNVEV (reference sequence). The junction had 8 bases not matched to a gene; V was cut back by 6 bases and J by 6 bases. The CDR3 has 15 amino acids. The CDR3 region has the DNA TGTGCCAGCAGAAAGGGACAGATGTTTAATTCACCCCTCCACTTT. This encodes CASRKGQMFNSPLHF.

The chain links TRBV5-1 to TRBJ2-3, with no clear D. In germline, CDR1 is SGHRS, CDR2 YFSETQ. The V end lost 2 bases, the J end lost 0 bases, and 10 bases lay between the germline ends. This CDR3 has 15 amino acids. CDR3 region: CASSFSPASTDTQYF. CDR3 DNA sequence: TGCGCCAGCAGCTTTTCGCCGGCAAGCACAGATACGCAGTATTTT.

V gene TRBV5-1 combines with J gene TRBJ2-5; D is ambiguous. The CDR3 is 13 amino acids. V shed 2 bases and J shed 1 base, with 6 bases lying between them. In germline, CDR1 is SGHRS, CDR2 YFSETQ. The CDR3 coding sequence is TGCGCCAGCAGCTTTAACAGCCAAGAGACCCAGTACTTC. Translated, it gives CASSFNSQETQYF.

The chain combines TRBV7-9 with TRBJ2-6; TRBD1 might be the D (6 bases). This CDR3 comprises 16 residues. V was pared by 4 bases and J by 0 bases, with 10 bases between. Germline CDR1 SEHNR, CDR2 FQNEAQ (reference sequence). The CDR3 DNA is TGTGCCAGCAGCTCACGGACAGACTCTGGGGCCAACGTCCTGACTTTC. It yields the protein CASSSRTDSGANVLTF. The full variable domain, with the rest looked up from reference TRBV7-9 and TRBJ2-6, is DTGVSQNPRHKITKRGQNVTFRCDPISEHNRLYWYRQTLGQGPEFLTYFQNEAQLEKSRLLSDRFSAERPKGSFSTLEIQRTEQGDSAMYLCASSSRTDSGANVLTFGAGSRLTVL.

V gene TRBV7-2 combines with J gene TRBJ1-1; D unclear. The CDR3 has 15 amino acids. V lost 3 bases and J 2 bases, leaving 13 bases between the germline ends. Germline V CDR1 and CDR2: SGHTA, FQGNSA. The DNA of the CDR3 is TGTGCCAGCAGCTTCGGCGTTTTGCAAAACACTGAAGCTTTCTTT. Translation gives CASSFGVLQNTEAFF.

The chain carries TRBV5-1 and TRBJ1-5; D call uncertain. Trimming cost V 0 bases and J 2 bases, with 12 bases left between them. Germline V gene data show CDR1 as SGHRS and CDR2 as YFSETQ. The CDR3 extends over 16 amino acids. CDR3 residues: CASSLEGLGGNQPQHF. The CDR3 DNA reads TGCGCCAGCAGCTTGGAGGGTCTGGGAGGCAATCAGCCCCAGCATTTT.

This clone was recorded only once. The V call is TRBV7-9, the J call TRBJ2-7; D gene ambiguous. V was cut by 5 bases and J by 0 bases, with 5 bases left in between. The CDR3 runs to 12 residues. CDR1 and CDR2 (germline): SEHNR, FQNEAQ (reference sequence). CDR3 DNA: TGTGCCAGCAGCGCCAGCTCCTACGAGCAGTACTTC. Amino acid sequence: CASSASSYEQYF.